A selection of T cell receptor beta chains follows, all from one sample in a study of blood T cell repertoires in COVID-19. Generated by immunoSEQ multiplex PCR, the TCRdb table keeps only in-frame clones and is missing some. The data show approximately 240,000 clones, with around nine tenths seen just once and about 2.1% held by the top ten. Sequences were obtained from peripheral blood. The receptors shown here come from a woman aged 40 to 50 who had recovered from COVID-19. Each CDR3 is given with its conserved first and last residue. Each record gives: J gene, D gene, clone size, V gene, CDR3 DNA, CDR3 protein. A D gene is named only where the DNA matches it firmly. Where a row states a size, it is once, few, many or the class of an expanded clone; other rows omit it.

j_gene: TRBJ1-5; d_gene: NA; abundance: NA; v_gene: TRBV28; CDR3nt: TGTGCCAGCAATCTCAGGGTAGGGCGTAGCAATCAGCCCCAGCATTTT; CDR3aa: CASNLRVGRSNQPQHF
j_gene: TRBJ2-7; d_gene: NA; abundance: few; v_gene: TRBV2; CDR3nt: TGTGCCAGCAGTGAAGCGCTTCGGAGGGACGAGCAGTACTTC; CDR3aa: CASSEALRRDEQYF
j_gene: TRBJ2-3; d_gene: TRBD1; abundance: NA; v_gene: TRBV15; CDR3nt: TGTGCCACCAGCAGCCTAAAGCAGGGGGCCACGCAGTATTTT; CDR3aa: CATSSLKQGATQYF
j_gene: TRBJ1-5; d_gene: TRBD1; abundance: NA; v_gene: TRBV19; CDR3nt: TGTGCCAGTAGTCTAGGACAGGCGGTTAATCAGCCCCAGCATTTT; CDR3aa: CASSLGQAVNQPQHF
j_gene: TRBJ1-6; d_gene: NA; abundance: NA; v_gene: TRBV19; CDR3nt: TGTGCCAGTAGTATGGGGCAGCGACTTAATTCACCCCTCCACTTT; CDR3aa: CASSMGQRLNSPLHF
j_gene: TRBJ2-7; d_gene: TRBD2; abundance: NA; v_gene: TRBV7-2; CDR3nt: TGTGCCAGCAGCTTATGGGCTAGCGGGAGCAACGAGCAGTACTTC; CDR3aa: CASSLWASGSNEQYF
j_gene: TRBJ1-2; d_gene: NA; abundance: NA; v_gene: TRBV5-5; CDR3nt: TGTGCCAGCAGCTTCCTAAACAGGGAAATCTATGGCTACACCTTC; CDR3aa: CASSFLNREIYGYTF
j_gene: TRBJ2-3; d_gene: NA; abundance: NA; v_gene: TRBV4-3; CDR3nt: TGCGCCAGCAGCCATCCTAGCGTAGGGACGCAGTATTTT; CDR3aa: CASSHPSVGTQYF
j_gene: TRBJ2-5; d_gene: TRBD1; abundance: once; v_gene: TRBV7-8; CDR3nt: TGTGCCAGCAGCTTCCACCCCCGGACAGGGGTTGGGGAGACCCAGTACTTC; CDR3aa: CASSFHPRTGVGETQYF
j_gene: TRBJ2-4; d_gene: NA; abundance: once; v_gene: TRBV19; CDR3nt: TGTGCCAGTAGTATAACCGGGGAGCTAGCCAAAAACATTCAGTACTTC; CDR3aa: CASSITGELAKNIQYF
j_gene: TRBJ1-6; d_gene: NA; abundance: NA; v_gene: TRBV5-1; CDR3nt: TGCGCCAGCAGCTTCGGCTATAATTCACCCCTCCACTTT; CDR3aa: CASSFGYNSPLHF
j_gene: TRBJ1-5; d_gene: NA; abundance: NA; v_gene: TRBV6-2/TRBV6-3; CDR3nt: TGTGCCAGCAGTCGGACAGATAGCAATCAGCCCCAGCATTTT; CDR3aa: CASSRTDSNQPQHF
j_gene: TRBJ1-1; d_gene: TRBD1; abundance: NA; v_gene: TRBV3-1/TRBV3-2; CDR3nt: TGTGCCAGCAGCCCGACAGGGCGGAGGATGAACACTGAAGCTTTCTTT; CDR3aa: CASSPTGRRMNTEAFF
j_gene: TRBJ2-1; d_gene: NA; abundance: once; v_gene: TRBV18; CDR3nt: TGTGCCAGCACAGACAAAAGCTCCTACAATGAGCAGTTCTTC; CDR3aa: CASTDKSSYNEQFF
j_gene: TRBJ2-2; d_gene: TRBD1; abundance: NA; v_gene: TRBV30; CDR3nt: TGTGCCTGGAGTATCCGGACAGGGGGCCTTAACACCGGGGAGCTGTTTTTT; CDR3aa: CAWSIRTGGLNTGELFF
j_gene: TRBJ2-5; d_gene: NA; abundance: NA; v_gene: TRBV2; CDR3nt: TGTGCCAGCAGTTCACAGGGCGGAGAGACCCAGTACTTC; CDR3aa: CASSSQGGETQYF
j_gene: TRBJ2-1; d_gene: NA; abundance: NA; v_gene: TRBV6-1; CDR3nt: TGTGCCAGCAGTGAAAGGGTTGGCGGGACGGGTAGGGATGAGCAGTTCTTC; CDR3aa: CASSERVGGTGRDEQFF
j_gene: TRBJ2-2; d_gene: TRBD2; abundance: NA; v_gene: TRBV4-2; CDR3nt: TGTGCCAGCAGAGGACTAGCGGGGGGGCCCAACACCGGGGAGCTGTTTTTT; CDR3aa: CASRGLAGGPNTGELFF
j_gene: TRBJ1-5; d_gene: NA; abundance: once; v_gene: TRBV19; CDR3nt: TGTGCCAGCACGGGTAGCAATCAGCCCCAGCATTTT; CDR3aa: CASTGSNQPQHF
j_gene: TRBJ1-2; d_gene: NA; abundance: NA; v_gene: TRBV28; CDR3nt: TGTGCCAGCAGCACACAGGTGATTAACTATGGCTACACCTTC; CDR3aa: CASSTQVINYGYTF
j_gene: TRBJ2-1; d_gene: NA; abundance: once; v_gene: TRBV7-9; CDR3nt: TGTGCCAGCAGCAGACACGACAATGAGCAGTTCTTC; CDR3aa: CASSRHDNEQFF
j_gene: TRBJ2-7; d_gene: NA; abundance: NA; v_gene: TRBV12-3/TRBV12-4; CDR3nt: TGTGCCAGCAGTCCAGGGGGACTCTACGAGCAGTACTTC; CDR3aa: CASSPGGLYEQYF
j_gene: TRBJ2-1; d_gene: NA; abundance: NA; v_gene: TRBV7-9; CDR3nt: TGTGCCAGCAGCGAGACCTACAATGAGCAGTTCTTC; CDR3aa: CASSETYNEQFF
j_gene: TRBJ2-5; d_gene: TRBD1; abundance: NA; v_gene: TRBV6-2/TRBV6-3; CDR3nt: TGTGCCAGCAGTTACGTACCTGGACAGGCAGAGACCCAGTACTTC; CDR3aa: CASSYVPGQAETQYF
j_gene: TRBJ2-7; d_gene: TRBD2; abundance: NA; v_gene: TRBV30; CDR3nt: TGTGCCTGGAGTGTAAGGCTAGCGGGGGAGCAGTACTTC; CDR3aa: CAWSVRLAGEQYF